The sequence of this TCR beta chain was determined in a study of cytomegalovirus exposure and HLA in healthy donors. Study-wide results and caveats: Specificity of a few CMV-associated chains for CMV antigens was verified in vitro. Later, an analysis found that TCR clusters from the first cohort tended to co-occur in the 120 validation repertoires. There were some public TCRs occurring in many donors, but most TCR sequences were rare.

Remarks on this clone: Its antigen is not known.

Some clones are missing from TCRdb's copy, which holds only in-frame ones; the method was immunoSEQ multiplex PCR. The sample lists over 200,000 clones, 75% to 90% occurring once. The sequence was collected from a woman aged 18-35 years in good health and CMV-seronegative. Input material: PBMCs.

CDR3 sequence (DNA): TGTGCCAGCAGCTTGGAGGTCTCCTTCTACGAGCAGTACTTC. It codes for CASSLEVSFYEQYF. The V gene is TRBV5-6, the J gene TRBJ2-7; D gene uncertain. Germline-derived CDR1 and CDR2 are SGHDT and YYEEEE. This CDR3 comprises 14 residues. The V end was cut by 0 bases, the J end by 3 bases, with 10 bases between.